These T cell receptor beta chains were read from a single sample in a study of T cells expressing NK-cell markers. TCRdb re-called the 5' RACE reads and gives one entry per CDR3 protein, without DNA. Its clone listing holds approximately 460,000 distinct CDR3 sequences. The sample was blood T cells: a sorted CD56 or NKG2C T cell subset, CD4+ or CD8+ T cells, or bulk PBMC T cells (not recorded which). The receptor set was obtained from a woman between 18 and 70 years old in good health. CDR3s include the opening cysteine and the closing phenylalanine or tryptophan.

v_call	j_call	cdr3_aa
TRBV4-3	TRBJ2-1	CASSQQGQGAFF
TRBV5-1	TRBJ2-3	CASSLAPTGAGGDTQYF
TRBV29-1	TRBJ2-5	CSDGDRRKETQYF
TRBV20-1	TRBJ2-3	CSAVLLAGVGDTQYF
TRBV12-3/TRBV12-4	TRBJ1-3	CASSFLDTIYF
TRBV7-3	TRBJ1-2	CASSSRTGSLSYTF
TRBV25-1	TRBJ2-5	CASSSASGETQYF
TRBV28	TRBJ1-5	CASSSSGSNQPQHF
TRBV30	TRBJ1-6	CAKRDKSSYNSPLHF
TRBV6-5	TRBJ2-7	CASSYLQGSYEQYF